The clone carrying this T cell receptor beta chain has a handful of counts. These data originate in a study of Graves' ophthalmopathy and Graves' hyperthyroidism. Unmatched junction bases numbered 5, after V lost 2 bases and J lost 2 bases. CDR1 is MNHEY, CDR2 SVGAGI, per germline. There are 17 residues in the CDR3. Other autoimmune diseases, uncontrolled infections, pregnancy or lactation led to the exclusion of patients. Orbital computed tomography, thyroid ultrasound, TRAb, serum thyroxine and clinical symptoms formed the basis of diagnosis. TCR beta CDR3 amplification used RNA transcripts. The library came from an HTBI-primed first-round RT-PCR and a second-round multiplex PCR. TCRdb recomputed calls from the multiplex PCR reads with MiXCR, one row per CDR3 protein. This table has 230,000 or so distinct CDR3 sequences, around 50% appearing once.

The source is an adult man with Graves' ophthalmopathy. This rearrangement joins TRBV6-5 to TRBJ2-5, with 13 positions matching TRBD2. The sequencing input was peripheral blood. The CDR3 DNA reads as TGTGCCAGCAGTTACCGGACTAGCGGGAGCACACAAGAGACCCAGTACTTC. This translates into CASSYRTSGSTQETQYF.